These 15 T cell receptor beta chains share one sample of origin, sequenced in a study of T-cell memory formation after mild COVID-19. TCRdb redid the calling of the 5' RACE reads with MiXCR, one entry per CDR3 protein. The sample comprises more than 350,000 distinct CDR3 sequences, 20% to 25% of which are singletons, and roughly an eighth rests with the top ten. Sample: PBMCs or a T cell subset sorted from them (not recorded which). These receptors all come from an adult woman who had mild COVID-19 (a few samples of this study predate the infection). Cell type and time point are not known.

In nucleotides, the CDR3 is TGTGCCAGCAGCTTAGGCGGGACAGGGAGGAACACTGAAGCTTTCTTT. It specifies CASSLGGTGRNTEAFF. The chain is built from TRBV7-9 and TRBJ1-1, with 9 bases lining up with TRBD1. This CDR3 has 16 residues. V dropped 1 base and J dropped 1; count of bases not matched to a gene: 4. Per the germline V gene, CDR1 is SEHNR and CDR2 is FQNEAQ (reference sequence).

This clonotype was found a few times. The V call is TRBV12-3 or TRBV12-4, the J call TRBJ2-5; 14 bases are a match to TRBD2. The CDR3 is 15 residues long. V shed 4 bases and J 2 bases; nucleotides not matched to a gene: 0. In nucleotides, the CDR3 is TGTGCCAGCAGTTGGACTAGCGGGAGGCAAGAGACCCAGTACTTC. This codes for CASSWTSGRQETQYF.

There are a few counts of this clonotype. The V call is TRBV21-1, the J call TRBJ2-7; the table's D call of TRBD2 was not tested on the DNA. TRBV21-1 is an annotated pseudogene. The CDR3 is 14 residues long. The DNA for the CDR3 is TGTGCCAGCAGCATGTTTGGAGGGGCCTACGAGCAGTACTTC. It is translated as CASSMFGGAYEQYF.

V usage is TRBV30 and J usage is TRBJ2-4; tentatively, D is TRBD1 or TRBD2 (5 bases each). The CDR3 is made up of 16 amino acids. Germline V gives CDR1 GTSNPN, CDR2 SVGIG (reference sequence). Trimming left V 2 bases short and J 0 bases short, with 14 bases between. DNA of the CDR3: TGTGCCTGGAGTCGGGATGGGACGAAAGCCAAAAACATTCAGTACTTC. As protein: CAWSRDGTKAKNIQYF.

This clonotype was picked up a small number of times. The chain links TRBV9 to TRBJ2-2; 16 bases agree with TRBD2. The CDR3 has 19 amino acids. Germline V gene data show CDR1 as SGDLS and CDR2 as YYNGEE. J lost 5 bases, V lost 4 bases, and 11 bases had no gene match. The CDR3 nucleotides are TGTGCCAGCAGCATCTCCGGGACTAGCGGGGGGGCGGAAACCGGGGAGCTGTTTTTT. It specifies CASSISGTSGGAETGELFF.

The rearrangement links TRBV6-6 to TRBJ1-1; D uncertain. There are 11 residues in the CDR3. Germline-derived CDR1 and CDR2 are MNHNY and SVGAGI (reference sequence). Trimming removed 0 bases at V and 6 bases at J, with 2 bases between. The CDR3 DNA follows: TGTGCCAGCAGTTACTCAGCTGAAGCTTTCTTT. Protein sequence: CASSYSAEAFF.

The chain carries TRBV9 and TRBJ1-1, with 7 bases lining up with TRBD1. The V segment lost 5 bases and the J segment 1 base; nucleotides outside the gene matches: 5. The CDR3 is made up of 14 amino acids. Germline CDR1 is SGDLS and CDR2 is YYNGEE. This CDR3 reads CASSAGTANTEAFF. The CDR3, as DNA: TGTGCCAGCAGTGCCGGGACAGCGAACACTGAAGCTTTCTTT.

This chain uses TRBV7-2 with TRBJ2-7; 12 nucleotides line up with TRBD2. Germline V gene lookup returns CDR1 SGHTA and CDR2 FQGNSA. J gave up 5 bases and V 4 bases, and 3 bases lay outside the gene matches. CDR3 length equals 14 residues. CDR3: CASSSTSGRHEQYF. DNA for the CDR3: TGTGCCAGCAGCTCGACTAGCGGGAGACACGAGCAGTACTTC.

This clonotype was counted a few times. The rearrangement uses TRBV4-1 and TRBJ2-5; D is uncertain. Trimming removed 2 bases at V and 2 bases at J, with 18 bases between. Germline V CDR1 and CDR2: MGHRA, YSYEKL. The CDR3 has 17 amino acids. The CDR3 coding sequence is TGCGCCAGCAGCCAATTTATGCACCAGGCGCTACAAGAGACCCAGTACTTC. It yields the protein CASSQFMHQALQETQYF.

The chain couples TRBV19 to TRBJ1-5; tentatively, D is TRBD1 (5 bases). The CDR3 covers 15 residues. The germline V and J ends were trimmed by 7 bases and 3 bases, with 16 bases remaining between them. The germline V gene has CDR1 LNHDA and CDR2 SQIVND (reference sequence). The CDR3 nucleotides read TGTGCCAGTACCCTTAGGGACGGCTTCAATCAGCCCCAGCATTTT. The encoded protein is CASTLRDGFNQPQHF.

CDR3 in DNA: TGTGCCACCAGCAGAGTGGGAGACAATCAGCCCCAGCATTTT. This sequence encodes CATSRVGDNQPQHF. The rearrangement uses TRBV15 and TRBJ1-5; D not resolved. With 1 base removed from V and 3 bases from J, the gap between germline ends came to 7 bases. This CDR3 is built from 14 residues. Germline V gene lookup returns CDR1 LNHNV and CDR2 YYDKDF (reference sequence).

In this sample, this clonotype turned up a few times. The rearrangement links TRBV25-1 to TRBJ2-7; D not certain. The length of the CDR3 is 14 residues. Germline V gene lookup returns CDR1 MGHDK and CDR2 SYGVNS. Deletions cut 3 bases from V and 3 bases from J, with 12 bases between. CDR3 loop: CASSEGTAGYEQYF. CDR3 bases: TGTGCCAGCAGTGAGGGCACAGCCGGCTACGAGCAGTACTTC.

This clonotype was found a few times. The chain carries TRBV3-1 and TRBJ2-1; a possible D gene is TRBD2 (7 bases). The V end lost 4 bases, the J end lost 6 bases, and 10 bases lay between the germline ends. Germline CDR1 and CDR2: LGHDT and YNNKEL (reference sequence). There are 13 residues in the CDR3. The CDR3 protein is CASSRRGGNEQFF. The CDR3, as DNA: TGTGCCAGCAGCCGTAGGGGGGGCAATGAGCAGTTCTTC.

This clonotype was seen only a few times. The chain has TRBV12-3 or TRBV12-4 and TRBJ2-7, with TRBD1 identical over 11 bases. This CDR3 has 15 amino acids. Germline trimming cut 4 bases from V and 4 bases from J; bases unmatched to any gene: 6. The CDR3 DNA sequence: TGTGCCAGCAGTTCTCCCGGGACAGGGGGTTACGAGCAGTACTTC. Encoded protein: CASSSPGTGGYEQYF.

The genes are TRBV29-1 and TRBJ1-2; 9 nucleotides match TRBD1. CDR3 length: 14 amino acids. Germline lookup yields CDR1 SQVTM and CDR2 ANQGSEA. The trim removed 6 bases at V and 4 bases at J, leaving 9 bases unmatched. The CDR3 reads CSVTQGAGSYGYTF. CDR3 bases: TGCAGCGTGACACAGGGGGCTGGATCCTATGGCTACACCTTC. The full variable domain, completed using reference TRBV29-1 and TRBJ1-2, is SAVISQKPSRDICQRGTSLTIQCQVDSQVTMMFWYRQQPGQSLTLIATANQGSEATYESGFVIDKFPISRPNLTFSTLTVSNMSPEDSSIYLCSVTQGAGSYGYTFGSGTRLTVV.